This entry lists 25 T cell receptor beta chains sequenced from one sample in a study of shared clonotypes between healthy human individuals. Assay: immunoSEQ multiplex PCR; the TCRdb copy retains only in-frame clones and omits some. This sample yields about 550,000 clones, of which about 95% are seen a single time; around 0.097% belongs to the top ten. It was CD45RO-negative cells, positively selected for CCR7, that made up naive CD8 cells, with terminally differentiated effector memory CD45RA+ cells excluded. The specimen sequenced was naive CD8+ T cells sorted from blood. All receptors come from a woman aged 25 to 39 in good health.

This sequence joins TRBV7-2 and TRBJ1-3, with D perhaps matching TRBD1 (6 bases). Trimming cost V 8 bases and J 0 bases, with 11 bases left between them. CDR3 length: 14 amino acids. Germline V gene data show CDR1 as SGHTA and CDR2 as FQGNSA. CDR3 amino acids: CASSSGVSGNTIYF. CDR3 DNA sequence: TGTGCCAGCTCCTCAGGGGTCTCTGGAAACACCATATATTTT.

The chain employs TRBV11-2 and TRBJ1-1, with D perhaps TRBD1 (6 bases). The CDR3 has 17 residues. CDR1 is SGHAT and CDR2 is FQNNGV in the germline V gene. With 4 bases removed from V and 0 bases from J, the gap between germline ends came to 18 bases. The CDR3: CASSSKLRDKLNTEAFF. The CDR3 DNA reads as TGTGCCAGCAGCTCCAAACTCCGGGACAAACTGAACACTGAAGCTTTCTTT.

The genes are TRBV4-2 and TRBJ2-7; no clear D gene. CDR1 is LGHNA and CDR2 is YNFKEQ in the germline V gene. The V and J ends lost 0 bases and 2 bases respectively, with 8 bases between them. This CDR3 is 14 amino acids long. Written as DNA, the CDR3 is TGTGCCAGCAGCCAAGAGGACGGAGCCTACGAGCAGTACTTC. Encoded protein: CASSQEDGAYEQYF.

This rearrangement joins TRBV5-4 to TRBJ2-7, with unresolved D. V dropped 2 bases and J dropped 9 bases, with 21 bases sitting between them. This CDR3 contains 15 residues. Per germline, CDR1 SGHNT and CDR2 YYREEE (reference sequence). Written as DNA, the CDR3 is TGTGCCAGCAGCTTCCGGACGGAGAAACCTAGTGGGCAGTACTTC. This translates into CASSFRTEKPSGQYF.

CDR3 sequence reads: CASSTLAGVVDTQYF. CDR3 nucleotide sequence: TGTGCCAGCAGCACCCTAGCGGGAGTTGTGGATACGCAGTATTTT. The V call is TRBV13, the J call TRBJ2-3; TRBD2 matches 10 bases. There are 15 residues in the CDR3. The V segment lost 5 bases and the J segment 6 bases; nucleotides outside the gene matches: 8. From germline, CDR1 is PRHDT and CDR2 FYEKMQ (reference sequence). The full variable domain, rest sourced from reference TRBV13 and TRBJ2-3, is AAGVIQSPRHLIKEKRETATLKCYPIPRHDTVYWYQQGPGQDPQFLISFYEKMQSDKGSIPDRFSAQQFSDYHSELNMSSLELGDSALYFCASSTLAGVVDTQYFGPGTRLTVL.

With respect to this clone: Other DNA sequences of this sample code for an identical CDR3. The chain links TRBV6-5 to TRBJ2-2; D is undetermined. This CDR3 comprises 15 residues. The germline gives CDR1 MNHEY, CDR2 SVGAGI. V gave up 0 bases and J gave up 1 base, with 6 bases separating them. For the CDR3, the DNA is TGTGCCAGCAGTTACTCTGGGGAGAACACCGGGGAGCTGTTTTTT. It is translated as CASSYSGENTGELFF.

The rearrangement uses TRBV18 and TRBJ2-7, with a tentative D call TRBD1 (6 bases). Per the germline V gene, CDR1 is KGHSH and CDR2 is LQKENI. The CDR3 is 15 residues long. Trimming shortened V by 4 bases and J by 2 bases, and 15 bases separated the two germline ends. The DNA of the CDR3 is TGTGCCAGCTCACACCGGGACACGGGTCCCTACGAGCAGTACTTC. This gives the protein CASSHRDTGPYEQYF.

CDR3: CASSQDETSGPYEQYF. The CDR3 nucleotides are TGTGCCAGCAGCCAAGACGAGACTAGCGGACCGTACGAGCAGTACTTC. The gene calls are TRBV14 and TRBJ2-7; TRBD2 aligns across 9 bases. This CDR3 spans 16 amino acids. The V segment lost 0 bases and the J segment 4 bases; nucleotides outside the gene matches: 7. CDR1 SGHDN and CDR2 FVKESK come from the germline V gene.

About this clone: This same CDR3 is encoded by further DNA sequences in the sample. The V call is TRBV27, the J call TRBJ2-3; the D is unclear. Germline V gives CDR1 MNHEY, CDR2 SMNVEV (reference sequence). This CDR3 comprises 11 residues. Trimming removed 3 bases at V and 6 bases at J, with 4 bases between. The chain's CDR3 is CASSFSDTQYF. In DNA, the CDR3 is TGTGCCAGCAGTTTTTCGGATACGCAGTATTTT.

The CDR3 DNA reads TGCAGCGTTGTGTTAGTCGGGTTTACAGATACGCAGTATTTT. Protein: CSVVLVGFTDTQYF. The rearrangement joins TRBV29-1 to TRBJ2-3; D gene unclear. Germline loops: CDR1 SQVTM, CDR2 ANQGSEA. Trimming left V 4 bases short and J 3 bases short, with 14 bases between. The CDR3 runs 14 residues.

The chain uses TRBV5-6 and TRBJ2-7; tentatively, D is TRBD2 (5 bases). This CDR3 region has 12 residues. V gave up 3 bases and J gave up 4 bases, with 8 bases separating them. CDR1 and CDR2 from the germline V gene are SGHDT and YYEEEE. The DNA for the CDR3 is TGTGCCAGCAGCTGGGGAGTTTACGAGCAGTACTTC. Translating gives CASSWGVYEQYF.

V is TRBV2 and J is TRBJ2-5; 7 bases are a match to TRBD1. The V and J ends lost 5 bases and 3 bases, in that order; junction bases with no gene match: 6. The length of the CDR3 is 14 residues. Germline lookup yields CDR1 SNHLY and CDR2 FYNNEI. CDR3 sequence reads: CASSPDRPKETQYF. The CDR3 DNA follows: TGTGCCAGCAGTCCGGACAGGCCCAAAGAGACCCAGTACTTC. The entire variable domain, with the rest obtained from reference TRBV2 and TRBJ2-5, is as follows: EPEVTQTPSHQVTQMGQEVILRCVPISNHLYFYWYRQILGQKVEFLVSFYNNEISEKSEIFDDQFSVERPDGSNFTLKIRSTKLEDSAMYFCASSPDRPKETQYFGPGTRLLVL.

To note about this clone: This CDR3 is also generated by other DNA sequences in the sample. The chain recombines TRBV2 with TRBJ2-7; TRBD1 matches at 8 bases. This CDR3 is 14 amino acids long. Germline values: CDR1 SNHLY, CDR2 FYNNEI. Germline trimming cut 1 base from V and 3 bases from J; bases unmatched to any gene: 2. CDR3 sequence (DNA): TGTGCCAGCAGTGAAGGACAGGGGTACTACGAGCAGTACTTC. The encoded protein is CASSEGQGYYEQYF.

The V call is TRBV19, the J call TRBJ2-7; possibly TRBD1 for D (6 bases). The germline V and J ends were trimmed by 5 bases and 3 bases, with 11 bases remaining between them. From germline, CDR1 is LNHDA and CDR2 SQIVND (reference sequence). The CDR3 consists of 13 residues. The CDR3 here is CASSFGQRYEQYF. The CDR3, as DNA: TGTGCCAGTAGTTTCGGACAGCGCTACGAGCAGTACTTC. The full variable domain, in which reference TRBV19 and TRBJ2-7 provide the parts outside the CDR3, is DGGITQSPKYLFRKEGQNVTLSCEQNLNHDAMYWYRQDPGQGLRLIYYSQIVNDFQKGDIAEGYSVSREKKESFPLTVTSAQKNPTAFYLCASSFGQRYEQYFGPGTRLTVT.

This rearrangement joins TRBV27 to TRBJ1-2, with 7 bases identical to TRBD1. V shed 4 bases and J 1 base; nucleotides not matched to a gene: 12. Germline assignment: CDR1 MNHEY and CDR2 SMNVEV (reference sequence). This CDR3 has 17 amino acids. CDR3 sequence (DNA): TGTGCCAGCAGTTATGTCCCCGGGACAGCAATTAACTATGGCTACACCTTC. Amino acid sequence: CASSYVPGTAINYGYTF.

The chain carries TRBV27 and TRBJ2-7, with 7 bases lining up with TRBD1. V lost 2 bases to trimming and J lost 1 base; unmatched junction nucleotides: 2. The CDR3 totals 14 residues. Germline-derived CDR1 and CDR2 are MNHEY and SMNVEV (reference sequence). The CDR3 loop is CASSLMGQSYEQYF. The CDR3, as DNA: TGTGCCAGCAGTTTAATGGGACAGTCCTACGAGCAGTACTTC.

V usage is TRBV28 and J usage is TRBJ1-2; D call uncertain. Trimming pared 7 bases from V and 2 bases from J, leaving 8 bases between. Germline assignment: CDR1 MDHEN and CDR2 SYDVKM. The CDR3 extends over 12 amino acids. CDR3 DNA sequence: TGTGCCAGCACCGCGGCAAACTATGGCTACACCTTC. Its translation: CASTAANYGYTF.

V is TRBV27 and J is TRBJ2-7; 12 nucleotides agree with TRBD2. Losses at the gene ends were 0 bases for V and 3 bases for J; bases not matched to a gene: 6. This CDR3 is built from 17 residues. CDR1 and CDR2 from the germline V gene are MNHEY and SMNVEV (reference sequence). The CDR3 loop is CASSLSWTSGIGYEQYF. The CDR3 DNA follows: TGTGCCAGCAGTTTATCTTGGACTAGCGGGATCGGCTACGAGCAGTACTTC.

CDR3 nucleotides: TGTGCCAGCAGCTTGGAGGGGATAGCCAAAAACATTCAGTACTTC. Protein sequence: CASSLEGIAKNIQYF. The V gene is TRBV5-6, the J gene TRBJ2-4; D possibly corresponds to TRBD1 (5 bases). From germline, CDR1 is SGHDT and CDR2 YYEEEE. V lost 0 bases and J 0 bases, leaving 7 bases between the germline ends. The CDR3 contains 15 residues. Looking up the rest from reference TRBV5-6 and TRBJ2-4 gives the full variable domain: DAGVTQSPTHLIKTRGQQVTLRCSPKSGHDTVSWYQQALGQGPQFIFQYYEEEERQRGNFPDRFSGHQFPNYSSELNVNALLLGDSALYLCASSLEGIAKNIQYFGAGTRLSVL.

This clone was detected only once. This chain uses TRBV7-9 with TRBJ2-1, with 9 positions matching TRBD2. J gave up 8 bases and V 5 bases, and 19 bases lay outside the gene matches. Germline-derived CDR1 and CDR2 are SEHNR and FQNEAQ (reference sequence). The CDR3 is made up of 18 amino acids. This CDR3 reads CASSGEIAGVSPGDEQFF. The CDR3 DNA is TGTGCCAGCAGCGGAGAGATAGCGGGAGTCTCTCCGGGCGATGAGCAGTTCTTC.

V is TRBV2 and J is TRBJ2-3; maybe TRBD1 (6 bases). The CDR3 spans 13 residues. The germline CDR1 and CDR2 sequences are SNHLY and FYNNEI. The V end was cut by 7 bases, the J end by 2 bases, with 10 bases between. The CDR3 spells CASIQGDTDTQYF. In DNA, the CDR3 is TGTGCCAGCATACAGGGAGACACAGATACGCAGTATTTT.

The chain is built from TRBV29-1 and TRBJ2-1; TRBD2 aligns across 11 bases. The junction had 4 bases not matched to a gene; V was cut back by 1 base and J by 8 bases. Germline V CDR1 and CDR2: SQVTM, ANQGSEA. This CDR3 spans 14 amino acids. In DNA, the CDR3 is TGCAGCGTTGAAGGGACTAGCGGGTCTCATGAGCAGTTCTTC. Translated: CSVEGTSGSHEQFF.

V usage is TRBV6-5 and J usage is TRBJ1-2; D is unclear. The CDR3 extends over 15 amino acids. V was trimmed by 2 bases and J by 2 bases, leaving 12 bases between them. Germline values: CDR1 MNHEY, CDR2 SVGAGI. CDR3 loop: CASSYGPSWNYGYTF. Written as DNA, the CDR3 is TGTGCCAGCAGTTACGGCCCGTCTTGGAACTATGGCTACACCTTC.

With respect to this clone: The sample contains more than one DNA sequence encoding this CDR3. The genes are TRBV28 and TRBJ2-7, with D uncertain. Germline V lookup: CDR1 MDHEN, CDR2 SYDVKM. The CDR3 length is 12 residues. V was cut by 6 bases and J by 1 base, with 7 bases left in between. The CDR3 nucleotides are TGTGCCAGCAGGGCGGATTCCTACGAGCAGTACTTC. It translates to CASRADSYEQYF. The complete variable domain, with remaining parts taken from reference TRBV28 and TRBJ2-7, reads DVKVTQSSRYLVKRTGEKVFLECVQDMDHENMFWYRQDPGLGLRLIYFSYDVKMKEKGDIPEGYSVSREKKERFSLILESASTNQTSMYLCASRADSYEQYFGPGTRLTVT.

The chain uses TRBV6-5 and TRBJ2-2; the D gene could be TRBD1 or TRBD2 (5 bases each). V lost 4 bases and J lost 3, with 15 bases in between. The germline CDR1 and CDR2 sequences are MNHEY and SVGAGI. The CDR3 totals 16 residues. CDR3 amino acids: CASSLSSGTYTGELFF. The CDR3 coding sequence is TGTGCCAGCAGTTTATCATCCGGGACCTACACCGGGGAGCTGTTTTTT.